Shown below are 27 T cell receptor beta chains from a single sample sequenced in a study of regulatory T cells in long-lasting Graves disease. As for time point: newly diagnosed GD, antithyroid drugs for less than 3 months. Construction of the TCR library relied on RNA isolated from PBMCs. Both iRepertoire HTBI primers and Arm-PCR of CDR3 regions were used to build the TCR beta libraries. TCRdb independently ran MiXCR on the multiplex PCR reads; one entry per CDR3 protein. The sample has about 610,000 distinct CDR3 sequences, about 16% seen once. The sample was also linked to a second study, of T cells in Graves' hyperthyroidism and ophthalmopathy.

Material: peripheral blood mononuclear cells (PBMCs), obtained at new diagnosis, from a patient treated with antithyroid drugs. Receptors originate from a man aged 18 to 30 with Graves disease.

This clonotype was recorded at least ten times. CDR3 sequence: CASSPDVGNTIYF. DNA of the CDR3: TGTGCCAGCTCACCCGACGTCGGAAACACCATATATTTT. This chain connects TRBV18 to TRBJ1-3; no clear D. Germline CDR1 is KGHSH and CDR2 is LQKENI. The CDR3 length is 13 residues. V shed 3 bases and J shed 4 bases, with 7 bases lying between them.

This clonotype was detected many times. The chain uses TRBV28 and TRBJ2-7; D unresolved. V shed 7 bases and J shed 5 bases, with 15 bases lying between them. Germline lookup yields CDR1 MDHEN and CDR2 SYDVKM. This CDR3 has 13 amino acids. DNA of the CDR3: TGTGCCAGCACAATGTGGGGTCCTAACGAGCAGTACTTC. This encodes CASTMWGPNEQYF.

This clonotype was observed at least ten times. This chain connects TRBV28 to TRBJ1-2; 7 bases are shared with TRBD1. The CDR3 covers 14 residues. CDR1 is MDHEN and CDR2 is SYDVKM in the germline V gene. V shed 8 bases and J 2 bases; nucleotides not matched to a gene: 8. CDR3 DNA: TGTGCCAGCTACCGACAGGGAGCCAACTATGGCTACACCTTC. As protein: CASYRQGANYGYTF.

This clonotype was counted a few times. This chain joins TRBV28 and TRBJ1-4; D is perhaps TRBD1 (5 bases). CDR3 size: 14 residues. V lost 11 bases and J 2 bases, leaving 15 bases between the germline ends. Germline lookup yields CDR1 MDHEN and CDR2 SYDVKM. DNA for the CDR3: TGTGCCTGCCTGGACAAGGGCACTAATGAAAAACTGTTTTTT. This sequence encodes CACLDKGTNEKLFF.

The rearrangement uses TRBV28 and TRBJ2-7; 9 nucleotides line up with TRBD1. Germline trimming cut 5 bases from V and 6 bases from J; bases unmatched to any gene: 11. Germline V gene lookup returns CDR1 MDHEN and CDR2 SYDVKM. The CDR3 spans 15 residues. CDR3: CASSLPGTGRGEQYF. The CDR3 bases are TGTGCCAGCAGTCTCCCCGGGACAGGGCGAGGCGAGCAGTACTTC.

The gene calls are TRBV18 and TRBJ2-7; perhaps TRBD2 as D (5 bases). Trimming removed 2 bases at V and 3 bases at J, with 14 bases between. The CDR3 spans 15 residues. Germline V lookup: CDR1 KGHSH, CDR2 LQKENI. The CDR3 here is CASSPSPGTNYEQYF. As DNA, the CDR3 is TGTGCCAGCTCACCATCCCCGGGAACGAACTACGAGCAGTACTTC.

Details on this clonotype: It is likely a read error: a sequence one base away is far more abundant. The genes are TRBV3-1 and TRBJ2-3, with D hard to call. The CDR3 is 11 amino acids. CDR1 is LGHDT, CDR2 YNNKEL, per germline (reference sequence). The CDR3 DNA follows: TGTGCCAGCAGGGGAACAGATGCGCAGTATTTT. Protein sequence: CASRGTDAQYF.

This clonotype has more than one count but fewer than ten. The genes are TRBV6-2 or TRBV6-3 and TRBJ2-4; D not resolved. The CDR3 is made up of 13 amino acids. CDR1 and CDR2 from the germline V gene are MNHEY and SVGEGT. The V end lost 7 bases, the J end lost 0 bases, and 7 bases lay between the germline ends. In DNA, the CDR3 is TGTGCCAGCAAGAGTCTAGCCAAAAACATTCAGTACTTC. Its translation is CASKSLAKNIQYF.

In this sample, this clonotype turned up a few times. The chain uses TRBV27 and TRBJ1-5; D is unresolved. Looked up from germline, CDR1 is MNHEY and CDR2 is SMNVEV (reference sequence). The CDR3 has 18 amino acids. Deletions cut 5 bases from V and 4 bases from J, with 24 bases between. The CDR3 loop is CASSPIPISPSANQPQHF. The CDR3 DNA sequence: TGTGCCAGCAGTCCAATCCCTATATCTCCGTCCGCTAATCAGCCCCAGCATTTT.

This clonotype was observed at least ten times. CDR3 nucleotide sequence: TGTGCCAGCAGTTTCTTAGCGGGAGGAGGAACCGGGGAGCTGTTTTTT. Protein: CASSFLAGGGTGELFF. V is TRBV12-3 or TRBV12-4 and J is TRBJ2-2, with TRBD2 matching over 10 bases. The CDR3 sequence is 16 residues long. The trim removed 3 bases at V and 5 bases at J, leaving 6 bases unmatched.

Only a few counts were recorded for this clonotype. V and J are TRBV4-2 and TRBJ2-7; no reliable D call. In germline, CDR1 is LGHNA, CDR2 YNFKEQ. The germline V and J ends were trimmed by 0 bases and 3 bases, with 9 bases remaining between them. The CDR3 is made up of 14 amino acids. The CDR3 protein is CASSQELRVYEQYF. In nucleotides, the CDR3 is TGTGCCAGCAGCCAAGAGTTACGAGTCTACGAGCAGTACTTC.

The chain has TRBV20-1 and TRBJ2-7; D remains ambiguous. This CDR3 contains 11 residues. Trimming left V 1 base short and J 4 bases short, with 5 bases between. Germline loops: CDR1 DFQATT, CDR2 SNEGSKA (reference sequence). In DNA, the CDR3 is TGCAGTGCTAGAGCCGAATACGAGCAGTACTTC. Protein: CSARAEYEQYF.

Notes on this clonotype: The junction departs from germline at one end; a sequencing error may be responsible. The gene calls are TRBV27 and TRBJ2-7, with TRBD2 matching over 16 bases. The CDR3 sequence is 13 residues long. Germline V lookup: CDR1 MNHEY, CDR2 SMNVEV (reference sequence). CDR3 amino acids: CASSPGTSGRAHF. In DNA form, the CDR3 reads TGTGCCAGCAGTCCGGGGACTAGCGGGAGGGCACACTTC.

This clonotype was picked up many times. V usage is TRBV27 and J usage is TRBJ1-2, with D possibly being TRBD1 (6 bases). V gave up 6 bases and J gave up 4 bases, with 12 bases separating them. CDR1 is MNHEY and CDR2 is SMNVEV in the germline V gene (reference sequence). The CDR3 extends over 13 amino acids. In nucleotides, the CDR3 is TGTGCCAGCAGCGACAGGACCTTCTATGGCTACACCTTC. It yields the protein CASSDRTFYGYTF.

The chain employs TRBV3-1 and TRBJ2-3; 7 bases match TRBD2. CDR1 is LGHDT and CDR2 is YNNKEL in the germline V gene (reference sequence). Trimming removed 1 base from V and 4 bases from J; junction bases left unmatched: 5. The CDR3 totals 15 residues. The CDR3 spells CASSQGSGISDTQYF. In DNA, the CDR3 is TGTGCCAGCAGCCAAGGGAGCGGGATCTCAGATACGCAGTATTTT.

This clonotype appeared many times. The J gene is TRBJ2-1, the V gene TRBV3-1; 12 bases match TRBD2. This CDR3 is 16 amino acids long. Germline V lookup: CDR1 LGHDT, CDR2 YNNKEL (reference sequence). Losses at the gene ends were 6 bases for V and 6 bases for J; bases not matched to a gene: 9. The CDR3 nucleotides are TGTGCCAGCAGACGGACCTCTAGCGGGAGGGCCAATGAGCAGTTCTTC. As protein: CASRRTSSGRANEQFF.

The chain couples TRBV20-1 to TRBJ2-7; TRBD2 matches at 9 bases. CDR3 length: 14 amino acids. CDR1 is DFQATT and CDR2 is SNEGSKA in the germline V gene (reference sequence). Losses at the gene ends were 2 bases for V and 3 bases for J; bases not matched to a gene: 5. The CDR3 loop reads CSARSSGSIYEQYF. The CDR3 DNA reads TGCAGTGCTAGAAGTAGCGGGAGTATCTACGAGCAGTACTTC.

In regard to this clonotype: This may be a read error: a much more frequent sequence differs by one nucleotide. The chain links TRBV27 to TRBJ2-5, with 13 bases matching TRBD2. Germline assignment: CDR1 MNHEY and CDR2 SMNVEV (reference sequence). V was pared by 4 bases and J by 11 bases, with 13 bases of the junction left unmatched. The CDR3 extends over 16 amino acids. The CDR3 DNA reads as TGTGCCAGCAGTTGGACTAGCGGGAGAGTCGACGATGAGCAGTACTTC. Its translation: CASSWTSGRVDDEQYF.

This clonotype was counted ten times or more. The chain recombines TRBV18 with TRBJ2-1; D not resolved. The germline V gene has CDR1 KGHSH and CDR2 LQKENI. V dropped 0 bases and J dropped 4 bases, with 7 bases sitting between them. The CDR3 has 14 amino acids. The CDR3 DNA reads TGTGCCAGCTCACCACCGGCCTCTTACAATGAGCAGTTCTTC. Protein product: CASSPPASYNEQFF.

This clonotype was seen many times. V and J are TRBV2 and TRBJ2-1, with a possible D match to TRBD1 (6 bases). Trimming cost V 5 bases and J 9 bases, with 11 bases left between them. Germline V lookup: CDR1 SNHLY, CDR2 FYNNEI. CDR3 length: 12 amino acids. The CDR3 DNA follows: TGTGCCAGCAGTCTGAGGGGGACTGAGCAGTTCTTC. Protein sequence: CASSLRGTEQFF.

This rearrangement joins TRBV25-1 to TRBJ2-1; 7 bases align to TRBD2. V lost 8 bases, J lost 0 bases, and 4 bases stayed unmatched. CDR1 is MGHDK, CDR2 SYGVNS, per germline. CDR3 size: 14 residues. CDR3 residues: CASAPSGSYNEQFF. Written as DNA, the CDR3 is TGTGCCAGCGCCCCTAGCGGCTCCTACAATGAGCAGTTCTTC.

This clonotype was seen many times. The chain employs TRBV7-9 and TRBJ2-1, with 10 positions matching TRBD2. CDR1 SEHNR and CDR2 FQNEAQ come from the germline V gene (reference sequence). CDR3 length: 20 amino acids. V lost 4 bases to trimming and J lost 6 bases; unmatched junction nucleotides: 21. CDR3 protein: CASSSFIGLAGVVVGNEQFF. CDR3 DNA: TGTGCCAGCAGCTCCTTTATCGGCCTAGCGGGAGTGGTAGTGGGCAATGAGCAGTTCTTC. Full variable domain (missing parts from reference TRBV7-9 and TRBJ2-1): DTGVSQNPRHKITKRGQNVTFRCDPISEHNRLYWYRQTLGQGPEFLTYFQNEAQLEKSRLLSDRFSAERPKGSFSTLEIQRTEQGDSAMYLCASSSFIGLAGVVVGNEQFFGPGTRLTVL.

This clonotype came up a few times. The rearrangement links TRBV7-2 to TRBJ1-5; D is undetermined. V lost 1 base and J lost 7, with 8 bases in between. Germline CDR1 and CDR2: SGHTA and FQGNSA. The CDR3 has 13 residues. The DNA of the CDR3 is TGTGCCAGCAGCTTAGAGCGTAGCCAGCCCCAGCATTTT. The encoded protein is CASSLERSQPQHF.

This clonotype was picked up many times. The rearrangement uses TRBV5-1 and TRBJ2-7, with D unclear. V was pared by 1 base and J by 2 bases, with 10 bases between. The CDR3 covers 14 residues. Germline assignment: CDR1 SGHRS and CDR2 YFSETQ. The CDR3 DNA sequence: TGCGCCAGCAGCTTGTCCGACGTCACCTACGAGCAGTACTTC. Translating gives CASSLSDVTYEQYF. Combining the CDR3 with reference TRBV5-1 and TRBJ2-7 gives the whole variable domain KAGVTQTPRYLIKTRGQQVTLSCSPISGHRSVSWYQQTPGQGLQFLFEYFSETQRNKGNFPGRFSGRQFSNSRSEMNVSTLELGDSALYLCASSLSDVTYEQYFGPGTRLTVT.

On this clonotype: The germline gene is not matched at one end of the junction; a read error may be the cause. This chain connects TRBV20-1 to TRBJ2-1; 7 nucleotides agree with TRBD2. Germline values: CDR1 DFQATT, CDR2 SNEGSKA (reference sequence). The CDR3 length is 13 residues. The CDR3 spells CSASPSGYNEQFF. CDR3 DNA sequence: TGCAGCGCTAGTCCTAGCGGCTACAATGAGCAGTTCTTC.

The rearrangement links TRBV6-1 to TRBJ2-4; D not certain. The germline gives CDR1 MNHNS, CDR2 SASEGT. CDR3 size: 15 residues. Trimming took off 10 bases at V and 2 bases at J, with 18 bases between the two ends. The CDR3, as DNA: TGTGCCAACAGCCCAGTTGAGTTAACCAAAAACATTCAGTACTTC. This sequence encodes CANSPVELTKNIQYF.

This clonotype appeared many times. The V call is TRBV18, the J call TRBJ2-7; the match to TRBD1 covers 8 bases. The ends lost 3 bases at V and 2 bases at J; junction bases unmatched: 9. The germline V gene has CDR1 KGHSH and CDR2 LQKENI. The CDR3 has 16 residues. In DNA, the CDR3 is TGTGCCAGCTCACCTCTTGGACAGGGCGGAACCTACGAGCAGTACTTC. This codes for CASSPLGQGGTYEQYF.